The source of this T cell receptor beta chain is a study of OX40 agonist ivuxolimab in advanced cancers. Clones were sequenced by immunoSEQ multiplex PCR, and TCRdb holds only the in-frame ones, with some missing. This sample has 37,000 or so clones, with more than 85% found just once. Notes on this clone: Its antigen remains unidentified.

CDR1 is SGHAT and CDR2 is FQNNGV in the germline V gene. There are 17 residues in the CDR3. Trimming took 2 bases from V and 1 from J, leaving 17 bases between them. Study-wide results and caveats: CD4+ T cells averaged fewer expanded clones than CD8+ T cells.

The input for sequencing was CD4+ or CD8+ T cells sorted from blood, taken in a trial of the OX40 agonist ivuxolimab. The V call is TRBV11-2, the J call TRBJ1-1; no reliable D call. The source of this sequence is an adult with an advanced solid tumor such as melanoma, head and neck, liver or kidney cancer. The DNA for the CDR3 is TGTGCCAGCAGCTTAAATGGCGTCGAACCACGGAACACTGAAGCTTTCTTT. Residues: CASSLNGVEPRNTEAFF.